The 18 T cell receptor beta chains below all came from one sample that was sequenced in a study of cytomegalovirus exposure and HLA in healthy donors. Repertoires were generated with immunoSEQ multiplex PCR, while TCRdb's copy carries only in-frame clones and drops some. This sample has about 170,000 clones, with roughly 86% found just once. Input material: PBMCs. The receptors were sampled from a man aged 18 to 30 in good health and CMV-seropositive.

V gene TRBV7-8 combines with J gene TRBJ2-1; no clear D gene. The V gene lost 0 bases and the J gene lost 4 bases, with 13 bases spanning the gap. Per the germline V gene, CDR1 is SGHVS and CDR2 is FQNEAQ. This CDR3 contains 16 residues. The CDR3 nucleotides read TGTGCCAGCAGCTTAGCGCGAGACATGGGTTACAATGAGCAGTTCTTC. Translation: CASSLARDMGYNEQFF.

CDR3 protein: CASSHASGGVNEQFF. The DNA for the CDR3 is TGCGCCAGCAGCCACGCTAGCGGGGGGGTCAATGAGCAGTTCTTC. The chain has TRBV4-3 and TRBJ2-1; 12 nucleotides align to TRBD2. V trimming: 3 bases; J trimming: 6 bases; junction bases outside the gene matches: 3. Looked up from germline, CDR1 is LGHNA and CDR2 is YSLEER. The CDR3 is made up of 15 amino acids.

As to this clone: Germline is not matched at one junction end, which may reflect a read error. The CDR3 here is CASSLDGTSGSETQYF. As DNA, the CDR3 is TGTGCTAGCAGCTTAGATGGGACTAGCGGGAGTGAGACCCAGTACTTC. The rearrangement uses TRBV7-7 and TRBJ2-5, with 14 bases lining up with TRBD2. The CDR3 loop spans 16 amino acids. Germline assignment: CDR1 SSHAT and CDR2 FNYEAQ (reference sequence).

This chain links TRBV29-1 with TRBJ2-2; 9 positions agree with TRBD1. Per the germline V gene, CDR1 is SQVTM and CDR2 is ANQGSEA. V was clipped by 4 bases and J by 2 bases; unmatched bases: 8. The CDR3 spans 16 residues. In DNA, the CDR3 is TGCAGCGTTGGGGGACAGGGTCTTATTAACACCGGGGAGCTGTTTTTT. Protein product: CSVGGQGLINTGELFF.

In its sample, this clone was seen many times. V and J are TRBV28 and TRBJ1-1, with 9 bases lining up with TRBD1. V lost 6 bases and J lost 4; bases outside the gene matches: 9. CDR3 size: 15 residues. Germline V CDR1 and CDR2: MDHEN, SYDVKM. The CDR3 DNA sequence: TGTGCCAGCAGGGGGTCCGGGACAGGGTCCACTGAAGCTTTCTTT. Translation: CASRGSGTGSTEAFF.

CDR3 in DNA: TGTGCCAGCTCACCTCAAACAGGGATCGAGCAGTACTTC. This gives the protein CASSPQTGIEQYF. V usage is TRBV18 and J usage is TRBJ2-7; the D gene is possibly TRBD1 (6 bases). Per the germline V gene, CDR1 is KGHSH and CDR2 is LQKENI. With 3 bases removed from V and 6 bases from J, the gap between germline ends came to 12 bases. This CDR3 has 13 amino acids.

V gene TRBV7-2 combines with J gene TRBJ2-3; the match to TRBD2 covers 7 bases. Trimming at V came to 4 bases and at J to 7 bases, leaving 2 bases not matched to a gene. This CDR3 spans 12 amino acids. Germline V lookup: CDR1 SGHTA, CDR2 FQGNSA. CDR3 DNA sequence: TGTGCCAGCAGCTCGGGACTATATACGCAGTATTTT. Translating gives CASSSGLYTQYF.

V usage is TRBV7-9 and J usage is TRBJ1-5, with D possibly matching TRBD1 (5 bases). The CDR3 is 14 residues long. V dropped 1 base and J dropped 9 bases, with 13 bases sitting between them. Per the germline V gene, CDR1 is SEHNR and CDR2 is FQNEAQ (reference sequence). CDR3: CASSLGAREGPQHF. CDR3 nucleotide sequence: TGTGCCAGCAGCTTAGGGGCCAGGGAAGGGCCCCAGCATTTT.

Only one count was recorded for this clone. The V gene is TRBV5-1, the J gene TRBJ2-3, with D possibly matching TRBD2 (6 bases). Germline loops: CDR1 SGHRS, CDR2 YFSETQ. The CDR3 spans 17 residues. V dropped 4 bases and J dropped 2 bases, with 20 bases sitting between them. As DNA, the CDR3 is TGCGCCAGCAGCCCCCGGCCCCGGGAGAGCCCCACAGATACGCAGTATTTT. Translated, it gives CASSPRPRESPTDTQYF.

The chain combines TRBV7-8 with TRBJ2-2, with D uncertain. The length of the CDR3 is 15 residues. The germline CDR1 and CDR2 sequences are SGHVS and FQNEAQ. Trimming took 3 bases from V and 0 from J, leaving 8 bases between them. The CDR3 protein is CASSFSRTNTGELFF. The CDR3 nucleotides read TGTGCCAGCAGCTTCTCCAGGACGAACACCGGGGAGCTGTTTTTT.

This clone appeared once. The gene calls are TRBV7-2 and TRBJ1-5, with no clear D. The CDR3 consists of 17 residues. CDR1 and CDR2 from the germline V gene are SGHTA and FQGNSA. Between the trimmed V and J ends, which lost 4 bases and 8 bases, there was a span of 24 bases. The DNA for the CDR3 is TGTGCCAGCAGCTCAGAGCAAGGGCGGGGTAACGAGGAGCCCCAGCATTTT. Translation gives CASSSEQGRGNEEPQHF.

The chain combines TRBV2 with TRBJ2-7; perhaps TRBD2 as D (7 bases). V was clipped by 5 bases and J by 2 bases, with 10 bases between them. The CDR3 spans 13 residues. The germline V gene encodes CDR1 SNHLY and CDR2 FYNNEI. The CDR3 spells CASSRGGPYEQYF. The CDR3 bases are TGTGCCAGCAGTAGGGGGGGCCCCTACGAGCAGTACTTC.

In its sample, this clone was seen once. The chain is built from TRBV15 and TRBJ2-2; tentatively, D is TRBD1 (6 bases). Germline V CDR1 and CDR2: LNHNV, YYDKDF (reference sequence). The CDR3 loop spans 16 amino acids. V lost 0 bases to trimming and J lost 1 base, with 9 bases between them. CDR3 amino acids: CATSREGQLNTGELFF. The CDR3 DNA sequence: TGTGCCACCAGCAGAGAAGGACAGTTGAACACCGGGGAGCTGTTTTTT.

The V and J genes are TRBV5-4 and TRBJ1-1, with 10 nucleotides matching TRBD1. This CDR3 is 14 amino acids long. Germline lookup yields CDR1 SGHNT and CDR2 YYREEE (reference sequence). The V and J ends lost 3 bases and 6 bases, in that order; junction bases with no gene match: 5. The CDR3 protein is CASSWGQGFSEAFF. CDR3 sequence (DNA): TGTGCCAGCAGCTGGGGACAGGGGTTTTCTGAAGCTTTCTTT.

J is TRBJ2-5 and V is TRBV14, with 9 bases identical to TRBD1. The CDR3 spans 15 residues. Germline assignment: CDR1 SGHDN and CDR2 FVKESK. Trimming removed 4 bases from V and 6 bases from J; junction bases left unmatched: 9. CDR3 sequence reads: CASSRSDRGIQTQYF. CDR3 sequence (DNA): TGTGCCAGCAGCCGGTCGGACAGGGGCATCCAGACCCAGTACTTC.

The sample holds a few counts of this clone. The chain has TRBV6-5 and TRBJ2-1; 8 positions match TRBD2. V trimming: 4 bases; J trimming: 8 bases; junction bases outside the gene matches: 10. Germline V CDR1 and CDR2: MNHEY, SVGAGI. This CDR3 spans 15 amino acids. The CDR3 sequence: CASSSRTSLPHEQFF. The CDR3 DNA follows: TGTGCCAGCAGTTCCCGGACTAGCTTGCCGCATGAGCAGTTCTTC.

V is TRBV6-6 and J is TRBJ1-6; 10 bases map to TRBD1. Trimming at V came to 2 bases and at J to 9 bases, leaving 7 bases not matched to a gene. From germline, CDR1 is MNHNY and CDR2 SVGAGI (reference sequence). CDR3 length: 16 amino acids. In DNA, the CDR3 is TGTGCCAGCAGTTACACGGGACAGGGGAAGGGTTCACCCCTCCACTTT. It specifies CASSYTGQGKGSPLHF.

The V call is TRBV4-1, the J call TRBJ2-2, with 7 bases fitting TRBD2. Germline CDR1 is MGHRA and CDR2 is YSYEKL. The CDR3 length is 16 residues. V was pared by 6 bases and J by 4 bases, with 11 bases of the junction left unmatched. The CDR3 protein is CASSSGGGRGTGELFF. The CDR3 DNA is TGCGCCAGCAGTTCTGGCGGGGGTCGCGGCACCGGGGAGCTGTTTTTT.